The entry below gives a single TCR beta chain sequence along with its context. CDR1 is SEHNR and CDR2 is FQNEAQ in the germline V gene (reference sequence). Trimming pared 7 bases from V and 6 bases from J, leaving 16 bases between. The CDR3 sequence is 14 residues long. Measured with immunoSEQ multiplex PCR; TCRdb has only the in-frame clones, and not every one. Of some 40,000 clones in the sample, more than 70% were seen once. This specimen belongs to a study of PD-L1 blockade in urothelial cancer. Across the whole study: Prior exposure to chemotherapy in patients amounted to 0 to 3 regimens received. T cells were recovered from blood samples at a median of 141,255. Blood drawn 3 weeks (second dose) and 6 weeks after treatment start was analyzed.

Time point reported: pretreatment peripheral blood. This chain uses TRBV7-9 with TRBJ2-1; D is undetermined. The sequenced sample was PBMCs, obtained around atezolizumab (anti-PD-L1) treatment. The source of this sequence is a donor at least 40 years old with urothelial cancer. CDR3 in DNA: TGTGCCAGCACTTTGGAGACTGTGACCAATGAGCAGTTCTTC. It encodes CASTLETVTNEQFF.